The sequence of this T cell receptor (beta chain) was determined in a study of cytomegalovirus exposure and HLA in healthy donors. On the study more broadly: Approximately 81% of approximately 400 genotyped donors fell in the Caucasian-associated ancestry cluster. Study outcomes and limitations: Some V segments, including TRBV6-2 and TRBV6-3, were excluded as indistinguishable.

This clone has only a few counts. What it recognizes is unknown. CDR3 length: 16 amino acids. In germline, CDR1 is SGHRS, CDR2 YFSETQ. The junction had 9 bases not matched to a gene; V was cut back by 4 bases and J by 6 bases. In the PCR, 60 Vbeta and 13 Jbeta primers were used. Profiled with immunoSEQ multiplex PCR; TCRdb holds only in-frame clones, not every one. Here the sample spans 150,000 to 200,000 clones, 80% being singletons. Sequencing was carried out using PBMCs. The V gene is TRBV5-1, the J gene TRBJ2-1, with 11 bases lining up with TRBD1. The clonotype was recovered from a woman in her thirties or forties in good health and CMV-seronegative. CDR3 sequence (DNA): TGCGCCAGCAGCCTGACCCCGGGACAGGGGGGCAATGAGCAGTTCTTC. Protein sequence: CASSLTPGQGGNEQFF.